This TCR beta chain was obtained from a study of T cells in tumors and immune-related adverse events. Germline CDR1 and CDR2: SGHNT and YYREEE (reference sequence). Trimming shortened V by 4 bases and J by 8 bases, and 13 bases separated the two germline ends. The CDR3 runs 13 residues. Assay: immunoSEQ multiplex PCR; the TCRdb copy retains only in-frame clones and omits some. The table records fewer than 10,000 clones, less than 95% of them present only once. The TCR was taken from a female donor with metastatic renal cell carcinoma. Sequenced here: lymph node tissue, sampled from a patient treated with anti-PD-1 therapy. V is TRBV5-4 and J is TRBJ2-1; D unclear. The CDR3 loop reads CASSPPSYDEQFF. The CDR3 coding sequence is TGTGCCAGCAGCCCTCCTAGTTACGATGAGCAGTTCTTC.